Shown below are 2 T cell receptor beta chains from a single sample sequenced in a study of cytomegalovirus exposure and HLA in healthy donors. TCRdb's table, derived via immunoSEQ multiplex PCR, lists solely in-frame clones and lacks some. The sample has approximately 98,000 clones, approximately 94% seen once. The specimen sequenced was PBMCs. The receptors come from a woman aged 18-29 years in good health and CMV-seronegative.

This sequence joins TRBV13 and TRBJ2-7; possible D gene TRBD2, 5 bases. Per the germline V gene, CDR1 is PRHDT and CDR2 is FYEKMQ (reference sequence). Trimming took off 2 bases at V and 4 bases at J, with 12 bases between the two ends. The CDR3 sequence is 14 residues long. The CDR3 DNA is TGTGCCAGCAGCTTACAAGGGAGTGGATACGAGCAGTACTTC. Its translation: CASSLQGSGYEQYF.

The chain has TRBV6-1 and TRBJ1-5, with 8 bases identical to TRBD1. Trimming at V came to 7 bases and at J to 8 bases, leaving 13 bases not matched to a gene. CDR1 and CDR2 from the germline V gene are MNHNS and SASEGT. The CDR3 totals 15 residues. This CDR3 reads CASIEGTGGREPQHF. CDR3 nucleotides: TGTGCCAGCATCGAAGGGACAGGAGGGAGGGAGCCCCAGCATTTT.